This entry describes one TCR beta chain. The germline V gene encodes CDR1 MNHNS and CDR2 SASEGT. The CDR3 totals 15 residues. J gave up 7 bases and V 3 bases, and 5 bases lay outside the gene matches. The sample belongs to a study of OX40 agonist ivuxolimab in advanced cancers. Looking at the study overall: Prior checkpoint blockade (anti-PD-1, anti-PD-L1 or anti-CTLA-4) was permitted; over 30% had it.

The table came from immunoSEQ multiplex PCR; TCRdb's copy has only in-frame clones and leaves some out. The sample lists 72,000 or so clones, 81% occurring once. Sequenced material: CD4+ or CD8+ T cells sorted from blood, taken in a trial of the OX40 agonist ivuxolimab. The V gene is TRBV6-1, the J gene TRBJ2-1, with TRBD1 matching 11 bases. The clonotype originates from an adult with an advanced solid tumor such as melanoma, head and neck, liver or kidney cancer. CDR3 sequence: CASSDGQGALNEQFF. CDR3 bases: TGTGCCAGCAGTGATGGACAGGGGGCGCTTAATGAGCAGTTCTTC.